This T cell receptor beta chain came from a study of T cell clones after liver transplantation. V was cut by 5 bases and J by 0 bases, with 8 bases left in between. CDR1 MDHEN and CDR2 SYDVKM come from the germline V gene. The CDR3 consists of 13 residues. The data were produced by immunoSEQ multiplex PCR, yet TCRdb's version contains in-frame clones alone and is incomplete. The sample lists about 16,000 clones; 75% to 90% were seen once. To note about this clone: Antigen: not known.

Findings and limits, study-wide: Small, mixed patient groups and varying post-transplant times limit these conclusions.

The sequencing here drew on CD8+ T cells from blood, taken 46 months after liver transplant. This receptor was taken from a human patient who received a liver transplant. A share of the T cells may be of graft donor origin. The V and J genes are TRBV28 and TRBJ2-7, with D possibly TRBD1 on 5 matching bases. CDR3: CASSRQHSYEQYF. In DNA form, the CDR3 reads TGTGCCAGCAGTCGACAGCACTCCTACGAGCAGTACTTC.